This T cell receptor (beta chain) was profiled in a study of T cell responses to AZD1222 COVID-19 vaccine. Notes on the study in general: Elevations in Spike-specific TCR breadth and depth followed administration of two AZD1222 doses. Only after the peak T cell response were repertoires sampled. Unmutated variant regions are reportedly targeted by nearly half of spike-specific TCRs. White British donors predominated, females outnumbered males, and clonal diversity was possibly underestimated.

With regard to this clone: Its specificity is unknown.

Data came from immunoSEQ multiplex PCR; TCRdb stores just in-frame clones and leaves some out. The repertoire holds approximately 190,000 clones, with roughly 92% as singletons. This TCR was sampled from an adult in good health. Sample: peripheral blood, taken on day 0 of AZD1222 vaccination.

This CDR3 is CASSATSNSGLGQPQHF. The CDR3 DNA sequence: TGTGCCAGCAGCGCCACGAGCAATTCAGGGCTCGGTCAGCCCCAGCATTTT. V is TRBV9 and J is TRBJ1-5; tentatively, D is TRBD1 (5 bases). Germline CDR1 is SGDLS and CDR2 is YYNGEE. This CDR3 spans 17 amino acids. Trimming left V 3 bases short and J 6 bases short, with 22 bases between.